The 32 T cell receptor beta chains reported below all come from one sample, sequenced in a study of cytomegalovirus exposure and HLA in healthy donors. The PCR was carried out with 60 Vbeta primers and 13 Jbeta primers. Measured with immunoSEQ multiplex PCR; TCRdb has only the in-frame clones, and not every one. The sample records about 84,000 clones, around 80% being singletons. Sequenced sample: PBMCs. The receptors were gathered from a male donor in good health and CMV-seropositive.

The V call is TRBV7-2, the J call TRBJ2-3, with TRBD1 identical over 7 bases. J lost 14 bases, V lost 2 bases, and 13 bases had no gene match. CDR1 is SGHTA, CDR2 FQGNSA, per germline. This CDR3 has 14 residues. The chain's CDR3 is CASSLMGQKEVAYF. As DNA, the CDR3 is TGTGCCAGCAGCTTAATGGGACAGAAGGAAGTGGCGTATTTT.

The V and J genes are TRBV5-1 and TRBJ2-7, with 14 bases fitting TRBD2. From germline, CDR1 is SGHRS and CDR2 YFSETQ. There are 21 residues in the CDR3. The ends lost 4 bases at V and 1 base at J; junction bases unmatched: 19. CDR3 in amino acids: CASSPGGRTSGRLTTSYEQYF. In nucleotides, the CDR3 is TGCGCCAGCAGCCCGGGGGGTCGGACTAGCGGGAGGCTCACAACGTCCTACGAGCAGTACTTC.

This clone came up once. The chain uses TRBV10-3 and TRBJ2-1, with D tentatively TRBD2 (7 bases). Between the trimmed V and J ends, which lost 8 bases and 6 bases, there was a span of 17 bases. The CDR3 totals 14 residues. The germline V gene encodes CDR1 ENHRY and CDR2 SYGVKD. CDR3 loop: CAIGGASFTNEQFF. CDR3 sequence (DNA): TGTGCCATCGGGGGGGCTAGTTTTACCAATGAGCAGTTCTTC.

J is TRBJ2-7 and V is TRBV28, with TRBD2 identical over 9 bases. CDR1 and CDR2 (germline): MDHEN, SYDVKM. This CDR3 has 15 residues. V dropped 6 bases and J dropped 4; count of bases not matched to a gene: 10. The CDR3 spells CASSTPGGRAYEQYF. CDR3 bases: TGTGCCAGCAGCACCCCCGGCGGGAGGGCTTACGAGCAGTACTTC. The full variable domain, completed using reference TRBV28 and TRBJ2-7, is DVKVTQSSRYLVKRTGEKVFLECVQDMDHENMFWYRQDPGLGLRLIYFSYDVKMKEKGDIPEGYSVSREKKERFSLILESASTNQTSMYLCASSTPGGRAYEQYFGPGTRLTVT.

V and J are TRBV5-6 and TRBJ2-1; perhaps TRBD2 as D (5 bases). The ends were cut back, 4 bases at V and 7 bases at J, with 18 bases in the middle. CDR1 is SGHDT, CDR2 YYEEEE, per germline. CDR3 length equals 15 residues. The CDR3 spells CASSLAGSLVNEQFF. The CDR3 bases are TGTGCCAGCAGCCTGGCTGGGAGTCTGGTAAATGAGCAGTTCTTC. The whole variable domain, remainder taken from reference TRBV5-6 and TRBJ2-1, is DAGVTQSPTHLIKTRGQQVTLRCSPKSGHDTVSWYQQALGQGPQFIFQYYEEEERQRGNFPDRFSGHQFPNYSSELNVNALLLGDSALYLCASSLAGSLVNEQFFGPGTRLTVL.

The chain couples TRBV5-1 to TRBJ2-4; 7 bases fit TRBD2. CDR1 SGHRS and CDR2 YFSETQ come from the germline V gene. The CDR3 consists of 14 residues. After removal of 1 base from V and 9 bases from J, the junction contained 7 bases not matched to a gene. The CDR3 region has the DNA TGCGCCAGCAGCTTGTGGGGGGGTCGGGGCATTCAGTACTTC. This codes for CASSLWGGRGIQYF. Based on the CDR3 plus reference TRBV5-1 and TRBJ2-4, the full variable domain is KAGVTQTPRYLIKTRGQQVTLSCSPISGHRSVSWYQQTPGQGLQFLFEYFSETQRNKGNFPGRFSGRQFSNSRSEMNVSTLELGDSALYLCASSLWGGRGIQYFGAGTRLSVL.

The rearrangement links TRBV2 to TRBJ2-5; 9 nucleotides match TRBD2. This CDR3 contains 16 residues. The V gene's germline CDR1 is SNHLY and CDR2 FYNNEI. Losses at the gene ends were 6 bases for V and 5 bases for J; bases not matched to a gene: 13. Here the CDR3 DNA reads TGTGCCAGCAGGGACTTACTAGCGGGCTTTACGGAGACCCAGTACTTC. It translates to CASRDLLAGFTETQYF.

The gene calls are TRBV4-1 and TRBJ1-2; 8 bases are shared with TRBD1. J gave up 5 bases and V 5 bases, and 7 bases lay outside the gene matches. This CDR3 comprises 14 residues. Germline V gene sequence: CDR1 MGHRA, CDR2 YSYEKL. CDR3 DNA sequence: TGCGCCAGCAGCTCCCGACAGGGGCAGTATGGCTACACCTTC. It yields the protein CASSSRQGQYGYTF.

The rearrangement uses TRBV27 and TRBJ1-5; D is perhaps TRBD1 (5 bases). From germline, CDR1 is MNHEY and CDR2 SMNVEV (reference sequence). V was pared by 1 base and J by 6 bases, with 16 bases between. The CDR3 extends over 16 amino acids. The CDR3 region is CASSLLGTATGQPQHF. The DNA of the CDR3 is TGTGCCAGCAGTTTATTAGGTACTGCAACAGGTCAGCCCCAGCATTTT.

The V call is TRBV9, the J call TRBJ2-7, with 10 positions matching TRBD1. The CDR3 covers 15 residues. Germline V gene data show CDR1 as SGDLS and CDR2 as YYNGEE. J gave up 4 bases and V 3 bases, and 7 bases lay outside the gene matches. The CDR3 DNA reads TGTGCCAGCAGCGCAACCGGGACAGGGGTATACGAGCAGTACTTC. Its protein is CASSATGTGVYEQYF.

The J gene is TRBJ2-7, the V gene TRBV2, with 7 nucleotides matching TRBD2. The J segment lost 2 bases and the V segment lost 1 base, leaving 8 bases of the junction unmatched. Germline loops: CDR1 SNHLY, CDR2 FYNNEI. This CDR3 spans 16 amino acids. CDR3 bases: TGTGCCAGCAGTGAAGTTGCGCGGGAGATGACCTACGAGCAGTACTTC. Its protein is CASSEVAREMTYEQYF.

This clone occurred a few times. The J gene is TRBJ2-3, the V gene TRBV28; TRBD2 matches at 10 bases. V shed 6 bases, J shed 1 base, and the junction held 4 bases outside the gene matches. The CDR3 contains 15 residues. Germline lookup yields CDR1 MDHEN and CDR2 SYDVKM. CDR3 region: CASRSGTSGTDTQYF. CDR3 in DNA: TGTGCCAGCAGGTCCGGGACTAGCGGCACAGATACGCAGTATTTT.

The chain is built from TRBV27 and TRBJ2-7; 8 positions agree with TRBD1. This CDR3 has 15 amino acids. The V gene's germline CDR1 is MNHEY and CDR2 SMNVEV (reference sequence). With 7 bases clipped from V and 0 bases from J, the junction kept 8 bases outside the gene matches. The CDR3 spells CASKLGQANSYEQYF. The CDR3 DNA sequence: TGTGCCAGCAAATTGGGACAGGCGAACTCCTACGAGCAGTACTTC.

The table lists this clone with a few counts. This rearrangement joins TRBV4-1 to TRBJ1-1; D gene uncertain. CDR1 MGHRA and CDR2 YSYEKL come from the germline V gene. There are 13 residues in the CDR3. Trimming pared 1 base from V and 4 bases from J, leaving 7 bases between. The CDR3 DNA reads TGCGCCAGCAGCCAAGCGGGAAGCACTGAAGCTTTCTTT. Encoded protein: CASSQAGSTEAFF.

This clone turned up a few times. This sequence joins TRBV21-1 and TRBJ2-7; TRBD1, the D gene given by the table, was not confirmed from the DNA. TRBV21-1 represents a pseudogene. CDR3 size: 14 residues. The CDR3 spells CASSKGQGAKEQYF. DNA for the CDR3: TGTGCCAGCAGCAAGGGACAGGGGGCGAAGGAGCAGTACTTC.

This rearrangement joins TRBV7-9 to TRBJ2-7; D not resolved. Trimming took 2 bases from V and 3 from J, leaving 5 bases between them. The CDR3 consists of 12 residues. The germline V gene has CDR1 SEHNR and CDR2 FQNEAQ (reference sequence). This chain's CDR3 is CASSLSGYEQYF. CDR3 nucleotides: TGTGCCAGCAGCTTATCAGGCTACGAGCAGTACTTC. Filled out from reference TRBV7-9 and TRBJ2-7, the complete variable domain reads DTGVSQNPRHKITKRGQNVTFRCDPISEHNRLYWYRQTLGQGPEFLTYFQNEAQLEKSRLLSDRFSAERPKGSFSTLEIQRTEQGDSAMYLCASSLSGYEQYFGPGTRLTVT.

The sample holds one count of this clone. The genes are TRBV27 and TRBJ1-2; TRBD1 aligns across 7 bases. This CDR3 is 14 amino acids long. Germline-derived CDR1 and CDR2 are MNHEY and SMNVEV (reference sequence). V gave up 8 bases and J gave up 4 bases; unmatched junction bases: 10. The CDR3 is CASRGTASPYGYTF. CDR3 DNA: TGTGCCAGCCGCGGGACAGCTTCTCCCTATGGCTACACCTTC.

This rearrangement joins TRBV5-6 to TRBJ2-7; 7 nucleotides agree with TRBD1. Germline assignment: CDR1 SGHDT and CDR2 YYEEEE. V shed 5 bases and J 0 bases; nucleotides not matched to a gene: 11. The CDR3 covers 16 residues. CDR3 residues: CASRGTKDRSSYEQYF. Here the CDR3 DNA reads TGTGCCAGCAGAGGGACCAAGGACAGGAGCTCCTACGAGCAGTACTTC.

The chain is built from TRBV5-8 and TRBJ2-1; no definite D call. The germline V and J ends were trimmed by 4 bases and 0 bases, with 5 bases remaining between them. This CDR3 contains 13 residues. Germline values: CDR1 SGHTS, CDR2 YDEGEE. The CDR3 DNA reads as TGTGCCAGCAGCCGGAGCTCCTACAATGAGCAGTTCTTC. Translating it yields CASSRSSYNEQFF. Combining the CDR3 with reference TRBV5-8 and TRBJ2-1 gives the whole variable domain EAGVTQSPTHLIKTRGQQATLRCSPISGHTSVYWYQQALGLGLQFLLWYDEGEERNRGNFPPRFSGRQFPNYSSELNVNALELEDSALYLCASSRSSYNEQFFGPGTRLTVL.

This clone came up once. This sequence joins TRBV7-2 and TRBJ2-1, with TRBD2 matching 8 bases. CDR3 size: 15 residues. The trim removed 1 base at V and 5 bases at J, leaving 4 bases unmatched. The germline V gene has CDR1 SGHTA and CDR2 FQGNSA. The CDR3, as DNA: TGTGCCAGCAGCTTAGAGGGTAGCGGGAACAATGAGCAGTTCTTC. Translation gives CASSLEGSGNNEQFF.

V usage is TRBV7-9 and J usage is TRBJ2-5, with 7 nucleotides matching TRBD1. V was pared by 5 bases and J by 6 bases, with 18 bases of the junction left unmatched. Germline CDR1 SEHNR, CDR2 FQNEAQ (reference sequence). The CDR3 has 17 amino acids. As DNA, the CDR3 is TGTGCCAGCAGCCCTAGATGGCCACAGGGGCCAGGGAAGACCCAGTACTTC. It codes for CASSPRWPQGPGKTQYF.

This clone was detected only once. This sequence joins TRBV7-2 and TRBJ1-1; 8 bases align to TRBD1. Losses at the gene ends were 5 bases for V and 10 bases for J; bases not matched to a gene: 9. The CDR3 sequence is 13 residues long. Germline V CDR1 and CDR2: SGHTA, FQGNSA. The CDR3 sequence is CASSLRTGNGAFF. DNA for the CDR3: TGTGCCAGCAGCCTTAGGACAGGGAATGGAGCTTTCTTT.

The V call is TRBV5-5, the J call TRBJ2-3, with 7 bases matching TRBD1. The length of the CDR3 is 15 residues. Trimming took 2 bases from V and 3 from J; bases not matched to a gene: 6. In germline, CDR1 is SGHKS, CDR2 YYEKEE (reference sequence). CDR3 protein: CASSFIPTGTDTQYF. DNA for the CDR3: TGTGCCAGCAGCTTTATACCGACAGGGACAGATACGCAGTATTTT.

The J gene is TRBJ2-3, the V gene TRBV4-1; D is possibly TRBD2 (6 bases). CDR1 and CDR2 from the germline V gene are MGHRA and YSYEKL. This CDR3 has 16 amino acids. Deletions cut 0 bases from V and 1 base from J, with 11 bases between. The DNA of the CDR3 is TGCGCCAGCAGCCAAGAGGAGGGTAGGGGCACAGATACGCAGTATTTT. Protein product: CASSQEEGRGTDTQYF.

The chain carries TRBV5-1 and TRBJ2-7; the match to TRBD2 covers 12 bases. The V gene end was trimmed by 3 bases and the J gene end by 6 bases; junction bases not matched to a gene: 7. The CDR3 contains 15 residues. Germline-derived CDR1 and CDR2 are SGHRS and YFSETQ. CDR3 loop: CASSWSAGLAGEQYF. In DNA, the CDR3 is TGCGCCAGCAGCTGGTCTGCGGGACTAGCGGGCGAGCAGTACTTC.

V is TRBV19 and J is TRBJ2-3; D is unclear. The V end was cut by 6 bases, the J end by 2 bases, with 12 bases between. Per germline, CDR1 LNHDA and CDR2 SQIVND (reference sequence). The length of the CDR3 is 14 residues. The CDR3 nucleotides are TGTGCCAGTAGCCCCAACATTCACACAGATACGCAGTATTTT. Translated, it gives CASSPNIHTDTQYF.

The DNA for the CDR3 is TGCGCCAGCAGCCAAGGTGTGGTATCCCCGCCGGGGGAGCAGTACTTC. Residues: CASSQGVVSPPGEQYF. The J gene is TRBJ2-7, the V gene TRBV4-1, with D perhaps matching TRBD2 (5 bases). Germline CDR1 reads MGHRA; CDR2 reads YSYEKL. The CDR3 consists of 16 residues. V dropped 1 base and J dropped 7 bases, with 20 bases sitting between them.

This clone was recorded only once. V usage is TRBV7-6 and J usage is TRBJ2-7; D is unresolved. V lost 1 base and J 3 bases, leaving 16 bases between the germline ends. The length of the CDR3 is 16 residues. Germline V gene data show CDR1 as SGHVS and CDR2 as FNYEAQ. The CDR3: CASSLGSSVERYEQYF. The CDR3 DNA follows: TGTGCCAGCAGCTTAGGGTCGTCGGTAGAGCGCTACGAGCAGTACTTC.

DNA for the CDR3: TGTGCCTGGAGCGGAGGGACGACAGATACGCAGTATTTT. Its protein product is CAWSGGTTDTQYF. This chain links TRBV30 with TRBJ2-3; perhaps TRBD2 as D (6 bases). CDR1 is GTSNPN and CDR2 is SVGIG in the germline V gene (reference sequence). V dropped 3 bases and J dropped 3 bases, with 10 bases sitting between them. The CDR3 has 13 residues.

The chain employs TRBV5-6 and TRBJ1-2; TRBD1 is a possible D gene (6 bases). CDR3 length equals 16 residues. Germline values: CDR1 SGHDT, CDR2 YYEEEE. V shed 5 bases and J shed 8 bases, with 25 bases lying between them. The CDR3 region is CASSFDPLTGAGGYTF. DNA of the CDR3: TGTGCCAGCAGTTTCGATCCCCTGACAGGTGCAGGAGGCTACACCTTC.

The V call is TRBV10-2, the J call TRBJ2-1; 14 bases fit TRBD2. The CDR3 runs 18 residues. Germline values: CDR1 WSHSY, CDR2 SAAADI. V lost 7 bases to trimming and J lost 5 bases; unmatched junction nucleotides: 13. The CDR3 coding sequence is TGCGCCAGCAAAGTAGGGACTAGCGGGAGCGAGTTTCACAATGAGCAGTTCTTC. This gives the protein CASKVGTSGSEFHNEQFF.

This clone was seen just once. The gene calls are TRBV7-9 and TRBJ2-1; a weak D match, TRBD2 (6 bases). CDR1 and CDR2 from the germline V gene are SEHNR and FQNEAQ (reference sequence). This CDR3 has 16 amino acids. V lost 3 bases and J 6 bases, leaving 18 bases between the germline ends. The CDR3 loop reads CASSFWGVLALNEQFF. CDR3 coding DNA: TGTGCCAGCAGCTTCTGGGGGGTATTAGCACTCAATGAGCAGTTCTTC.